The 7 T cell receptor beta chains below come from one sample, sequenced in a study of shared clonotypes between healthy human individuals. Profiled with immunoSEQ multiplex PCR; TCRdb holds only in-frame clones, not every one. Of about 2.4 million clones listed, 90% to 95% were seen once; the top ten hold approximately 0.35%. The sequenced sample was naive CD4+ T cells from PBMCs. Subset reported: CD45RA+ positively selected. The receptor source for this set is a man younger than 35 in good health. Some clones in this sample may be carry-over from other donors' samples.

V and J are TRBV14 and TRBJ2-7; 11 bases are shared with TRBD2. The CDR3 contains 15 residues. J was trimmed by 3 bases and V by 1 base; bases with no gene match: 2. Germline V CDR1 and CDR2: SGHDN, FVKESK. CDR3 loop: CASSQALAGGYEQYF. CDR3 bases: TGTGCCAGCAGCCAAGCCCTAGCGGGAGGCTACGAGCAGTACTTC.

As concerns this clone: Other DNA sequences of this sample code for an identical CDR3. The chain recombines TRBV6-6 with TRBJ2-7; 9 bases match TRBD1. With V trimmed by 2 bases and J by 3 bases, 5 bases remained unmatched. The CDR3 has 15 residues. CDR1 MNHNY and CDR2 SVGAGI come from the germline V gene (reference sequence). CDR3 sequence (DNA): TGTGCCAGCAGTTACCCGGGACAGGGTAACTACGAGCAGTACTTC. Encoded protein: CASSYPGQGNYEQYF.

The gene calls are TRBV5-5 and TRBJ1-1; the match to TRBD1 covers 7 bases. The CDR3 has 13 residues. V shed 2 bases and J 6 bases; nucleotides not matched to a gene: 4. Germline CDR1 is SGHKS and CDR2 is YYEKEE (reference sequence). The CDR3 reads CASSFSTGPEAFF. In DNA, the CDR3 is TGTGCCAGCAGCTTCTCGACAGGGCCTGAAGCTTTCTTT. The full variable domain, with the rest looked up from reference TRBV5-5 and TRBJ1-1, is DAGVTQSPTHLIKTRGQQVTLRCSPISGHKSVSWYQQVLGQGPQFIFQYYEKEERGRGNFPDRFSARQFPNYSSELNVNALLLGDSALYLCASSFSTGPEAFFGQGTRLTVV.

The chain has TRBV4-2 and TRBJ2-7; 8 nucleotides match TRBD2. Germline-derived CDR1 and CDR2 are LGHNA and YNFKEQ. J was trimmed by 6 bases and V by 1 base; bases with no gene match: 11. The CDR3 loop spans 16 amino acids. CDR3 in amino acids: CASSQAIAGLFTEQYF. The CDR3 DNA sequence: TGTGCCAGCAGCCAAGCAATAGCGGGACTCTTTACCGAGCAGTACTTC.

J is TRBJ1-1 and V is TRBV5-4, with a tentative D call TRBD1 (5 bases). The V gene lost 4 bases and the J gene lost 8 bases, with 12 bases spanning the gap. The CDR3 is 12 amino acids. Germline V gives CDR1 SGHNT, CDR2 YYREEE (reference sequence). CDR3 sequence (DNA): TGTGCCAGCAGCCCGTGGGCAGGGGAAGCTTTCTTT. As protein: CASSPWAGEAFF. The full variable domain, with the rest looked up from reference TRBV5-4 and TRBJ1-1, is ETGVTQSPTHLIKTRGQQVTLRCSSQSGHNTVSWYQQALGQGPQFIFQYYREEENGRGNFPPRFSGLQFPNYSSELNVNALELDDSALYLCASSPWAGEAFFGQGTRLTVV.

This clone was found a few times. The chain uses TRBV9 and TRBJ1-1; 7 bases fit TRBD1. The CDR3 is 12 residues long. V was pared by 3 bases and J by 7 bases, with 3 bases of the junction left unmatched. Germline CDR1 and CDR2: SGDLS and YYNGEE. CDR3 nucleotides: TGTGCCAGCAGCGACAGGGGAGTTGAAGCTTTCTTT. Protein sequence: CASSDRGVEAFF.

This clone was observed a few times. V and J are TRBV14 and TRBJ1-1; no definite D call. Trimming removed 5 bases from V and 1 base from J, with 11 bases in between. In germline, CDR1 is SGHDN, CDR2 FVKESK. The CDR3 runs to 14 residues. The CDR3 reads CASSGQRANTEAFF. Written as DNA, the CDR3 is TGTGCCAGCAGCGGGCAGAGGGCGAACACTGAAGCTTTCTTT.